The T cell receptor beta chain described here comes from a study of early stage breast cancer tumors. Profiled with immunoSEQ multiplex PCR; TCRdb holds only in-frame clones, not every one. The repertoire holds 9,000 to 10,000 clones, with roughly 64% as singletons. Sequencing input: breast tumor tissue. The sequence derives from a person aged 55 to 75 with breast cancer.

The CDR3 is CASSSLVVTGWRSYEQYF. CDR3 nucleotide sequence: TGTGCCAGCAGCTCCTTGGTTGTGACAGGGTGGAGATCCTACGAGCAGTACTTC. This rearrangement joins TRBV7-6 to TRBJ2-7, with 7 bases identical to TRBD1. Trimming removed 4 bases from V and 1 base from J; junction bases left unmatched: 16. This CDR3 has 18 amino acids. Looked up from germline, CDR1 is SGHVS and CDR2 is FNYEAQ. The full variable domain, its missing parts supplied by reference TRBV7-6 and TRBJ2-7, is GAGVSQSPRYKVTKRGQDVALRCDPISGHVSLYWYRQALGQGPEFLTYFNYEAQQDKSGLPNDRFSAERPEGSISTLTIQRTEQRDSAMYRCASSSLVVTGWRSYEQYFGPGTRLTVT.